These 22 T cell receptor beta chains were sequenced from one sample in a study of T cells expressing NK-cell markers. From its re-call of the 5' RACE reads, TCRdb lists each CDR3 protein once, without DNA. This repertoire includes some 600,000 distinct CDR3 sequences. Source material: blood T cells: a sorted CD56 or NKG2C T cell subset, CD4+ or CD8+ T cells, or bulk PBMC T cells (not recorded which). These receptors were collected from a man aged 18 to 35 in good health.

CDR3 region: CASSLAGQNPDTQYF. The rearrangement links TRBV5-1 to TRBJ2-3. There are 15 residues in the CDR3. Germline V gene data show CDR1 as SGHRS and CDR2 as YFSETQ. Together with reference TRBV5-1 and TRBJ2-3, the CDR3 gives the full variable domain: KAGVTQTPRYLIKTRGQQVTLSCSPISGHRSVSWYQQTPGQGLQFLFEYFSETQRNKGNFPGRFSGRQFSNSRSEMNVSTLELGDSALYLCASSLAGQNPDTQYFGPGTRLTVL.

The V and J genes are TRBV11-1 and TRBJ2-2; TCRdb proposes TRBD1, but this gene call is untestable without DNA. Germline V CDR1 and CDR2: SGHAT, FQDESV (reference sequence). The CDR3 totals 18 residues. The CDR3 reads CASPGKGGEVTDTGELFF.

The chain combines TRBV27 with TRBJ2-2. The CDR3 extends over 13 amino acids. The V gene's germline CDR1 is MNHEY and CDR2 SMNVEV (reference sequence). The CDR3 spells CASSHRSAGELFF.

The chain is built from TRBV4-1 and TRBJ2-5. This CDR3 comprises 13 residues. Germline CDR1 reads MGHRA; CDR2 reads YSYEKL. This CDR3 is CASSQDTRSDQYF.

This chain joins TRBV5-1 and TRBJ2-1; the TCRdb call, TRBD2, lacks DNA for checking. CDR1 is SGHRS and CDR2 is YFSETQ in the germline V gene. This CDR3 has 17 amino acids. The CDR3 reads CASNPGLAVTPYNEQFF.

The chain uses TRBV2 and TRBJ2-3; TCRdb returns TRBD2, unconfirmable since there is no DNA. Germline V CDR1 and CDR2: SNHLY, FYNNEI. CDR3 length: 15 residues. This CDR3 reads CASRDGAGVADTQYF.

The chain recombines TRBV4-2 with TRBJ2-7; TCRdb's D gene call, TRBD2, goes unchecked for lack of DNA. The CDR3 totals 16 residues. CDR1 and CDR2 from the germline V gene are LGHNA and YNFKEQ. The CDR3: CASSQLAGPSPYEQYF.

V usage is TRBV28 and J usage is TRBJ2-2. CDR1 is MDHEN, CDR2 SYDVKM, per germline. This CDR3 comprises 17 residues. CDR3 sequence: CASSLTPFLRGTGELFF.

The rearrangement links TRBV7-9 to TRBJ2-3; with no DNA, the TCRdb D assignment of TRBD2 cannot be verified. Germline V gene sequence: CDR1 SEHNR, CDR2 FQNEAQ (reference sequence). The CDR3 has 14 amino acids. The CDR3 region is CASTPIAAPDTQYF.

The chain joins TRBV20-1 to TRBJ2-2; TCRdb calls TRBD1, which cannot be checked without DNA. This CDR3 spans 15 amino acids. Per the germline V gene, CDR1 is DFQATT and CDR2 is SNEGSKA (reference sequence). The chain's CDR3 is CSARTGDRATGELFF.

The V call is TRBV9, the J call TRBJ2-3; as DNA is missing, the TRBD1 call by TCRdb cannot be tested. CDR3 length: 15 residues. Germline CDR1 SGDLS, CDR2 YYNGEE. This CDR3 is CASSIGQGYTDTQYF.

The genes are TRBV6-5 and TRBJ2-6. The CDR3 contains 17 residues. Germline CDR1 reads MNHEY; CDR2 reads SVGAGI. The CDR3 reads CASSYSMPKSGANVLTF.

The genes are TRBV5-5 and TRBJ2-7; TCRdb outputs TRBD2, but without DNA this stays unchecked. Germline assignment: CDR1 SGHKS and CDR2 YYEKEE (reference sequence). CDR3 length equals 18 residues. The CDR3 sequence: CASSYPTSGRATSYEQYF.

The chain is built from TRBV11-2 and TRBJ2-3; TCRdb indicates TRBD2, and absent DNA this call remains unverified. CDR3 length: 19 residues. Germline lookup yields CDR1 SGHAT and CDR2 FQNNGV. CDR3 amino acids: CASSKGPRKLAGGPGTQYF.

The chain is built from TRBV5-1 and TRBJ1-2; TCRdb indicates TRBD1, and absent DNA this call remains unverified. The CDR3 spans 14 residues. Germline V CDR1 and CDR2: SGHRS, YFSETQ. CDR3 amino acids: CASSLGDINYGYTF. Filled out from reference TRBV5-1 and TRBJ1-2, the complete variable domain reads KAGVTQTPRYLIKTRGQQVTLSCSPISGHRSVSWYQQTPGQGLQFLFEYFSETQRNKGNFPGRFSGRQFSNSRSEMNVSTLELGDSALYLCASSLGDINYGYTFGSGTRLTVV.

This chain uses TRBV3-1 with TRBJ2-5; TCRdb calls TRBD1, which cannot be checked without DNA. CDR1 is LGHDT and CDR2 is YNNKEL in the germline V gene (reference sequence). This CDR3 region has 14 residues. CDR3 protein: CASSHGQPQETQYF.

V and J are TRBV5-1 and TRBJ2-3. The length of the CDR3 is 14 residues. CDR1 is SGHRS, CDR2 YFSETQ, per germline. This CDR3 reads CASSRRLATDTQYF. Full variable domain (rest looked up from reference TRBV5-1 and TRBJ2-3): KAGVTQTPRYLIKTRGQQVTLSCSPISGHRSVSWYQQTPGQGLQFLFEYFSETQRNKGNFPGRFSGRQFSNSRSEMNVSTLELGDSALYLCASSRRLATDTQYFGPGTRLTVL.

The rearrangement links TRBV5-1 to TRBJ2-3. This CDR3 region has 16 residues. Germline assignment: CDR1 SGHRS and CDR2 YFSETQ. CDR3 amino acids: CASSLDRRTSTDTQYF.

The V and J genes are TRBV24-1 and TRBJ2-1. Germline V gene data show CDR1 as KGHDR and CDR2 as SFDVKD. The CDR3 is 15 amino acids. CDR3: CATSATTSFLDEQFF.

This sequence joins TRBV9 and TRBJ2-3; there is no DNA to check the TCRdb D call of TRBD2. The germline V gene has CDR1 SGDLS and CDR2 YYNGEE. The CDR3 has 17 residues. This chain's CDR3 is CASSEQGGPGIADTQYF.

The chain carries TRBV15 and TRBJ2-5; without DNA, the TCRdb call of TRBD2 cannot be checked. The CDR3 extends over 16 amino acids. Germline assignment: CDR1 LNHNV and CDR2 YYDKDF (reference sequence). CDR3 sequence: CATSKYSTSGTETQYF.

The gene calls are TRBV2 and TRBJ1-3; TCRdb proposes TRBD1, but this gene call is untestable without DNA. CDR3 length: 16 residues. CDR1 is SNHLY and CDR2 is FYNNEI in the germline V gene. The CDR3 sequence: CASSDGTASSGNTIYF.